This is a list of T cell receptor beta chains from one sample in a study of cytomegalovirus exposure and HLA in healthy donors. Using immunoSEQ multiplex PCR, the repertoire was profiled, and TCRdb retains in-frame clones only, with some absent. Of 250,000 to 350,000 clones in the sample, over 75% are singletons; the top ten hold around 0.96%. Sequencing input: PBMCs. The receptors originated from a man aged 25 to 45 in good health and CMV-seronegative. The CDR3 runs from the conserved cysteine through the conserved F or W. A D gene is named only where the DNA matches it firmly.

d_call j_call v_call cdr3_nt cdr3_aa
TRBD1 TRBJ2-7 TRBV6-1 TGTGCCAGCAGCCGGGACAGCCCCATAACCTACGAGCAGTACTTC CASSRDSPITYEQYF
- TRBJ2-7 TRBV7-6 TGTGCCAGCAGCTTAGTGGAGACGACCTATGGGGAGCAGTACTTC CASSLVETTYGEQYF
- TRBJ2-7 TRBV5-8 TGTGCCAGCAGCGGGGACACCCTTTCCTACGAGCAGTACTTC CASSGDTLSYEQYF
TRBD1 TRBJ2-7 TRBV18 TGTGCCAGCTCACTTGGGGACAGTCCCTCCTACGAGCAGTACTTC CASSLGDSPSYEQYF
- TRBJ1-1 TRBV6-5 TGTGCCAGCATTCAACAGGGAGAAGCTTTCTTT CASIQQGEAFF
TRBD1 TRBJ1-2 TRBV9 TGTGCCAGCAGCGGCCGGGACAGGTCTGTTTATGGCTACACCTTC CASSGRDRSVYGYTF
- TRBJ1-6 TRBV28 TGTGCCAGCAGCGAAAAAACAGAATCCTATAATTCACCCCTCCACTTT CASSEKTESYNSPLHF
- TRBJ2-1 TRBV5-1 TGCGCCAGCAGCTTGGAGGGGAATGAGCAGTTCTTC CASSLEGNEQFF
- TRBJ2-3 TRBV6-4 TGTGCCAGCAGTGACGCAGGGAGCACAGATACGCAGTATTTT CASSDAGSTDTQYF
TRBD1 TRBJ1-2 TRBV12-5 TGTGCTAGTGGGGCGGGACAGGAGGGCTACACCTTC CASGAGQEGYTF
TRBD1 TRBJ1-1 TRBV4-1 TGCGCCAGCAGCCATTTCCCGGGACAGGGAAGGGAAGCTTTCTTT CASSHFPGQGREAFF
TRBD2 TRBJ2-7 TRBV7-6 TGTGCCAGCAGCTTCCGGGGGGGCCCCGACGAGCAGTACTTC CASSFRGGPDEQYF
TRBD2 TRBJ2-7 TRBV6-1 TGTGCCAGCAGTGATTCCGGGGGGGCATTCTACGAGCAGTACTTC CASSDSGGAFYEQYF
- TRBJ1-3 TRBV6-5 TGTGCCAGCAGTTCCCGGGTCACGGGAAACACCATATATTTT CASSSRVTGNTIYF